The 10 T cell receptor beta chains presented below share a single source sample, sequenced in a study of blood T cell repertoires in COVID-19. The method was immunoSEQ multiplex PCR; TCRdb's version includes in-frame clones alone and lacks a portion of them. The data contain roughly 100,000 clones, roughly 80% of them singletons. The sample was peripheral blood. These receptors were collected from a woman of 80 years or more with acute or convalescent COVID-19.

This clone occurred a few times. CDR3 nucleotide sequence: TGTGCCAGCAGTTATTCCCCTACGACAGGGGAGCCCTACGAGCAGTACGTC. It specifies CASSYSPTTGEPYEQYV. This sequence joins TRBV6-2 or TRBV6-3 and TRBJ2-7, with 8 bases matching TRBD1. The V and J ends lost 3 bases and 2 bases, in that order; junction bases with no gene match: 12. Germline V gene sequence: CDR1 MNHEY, CDR2 SVGEGT. The CDR3 has 17 residues.

The chain uses TRBV19 and TRBJ2-2; D is uncertain. V lost 3 bases and J 6 bases, leaving 14 bases between the germline ends. CDR1 LNHDA and CDR2 SQIVND come from the germline V gene (reference sequence). The CDR3 runs to 15 residues. The CDR3 reads CASSMLRSWAGELFF. The CDR3 DNA sequence: TGTGCCAGTAGTATGCTGCGGAGCTGGGCCGGGGAGCTGTTTTTT.

The chain joins TRBV12-3 or TRBV12-4 to TRBJ2-1, with D possibly matching TRBD2 (5 bases). V was pared by 4 bases and J by 15 bases, with 16 bases between. CDR3 length equals 12 residues. The CDR3 DNA sequence: TGTGCCAGCAGTTCCTCAGCGGTTTGGCTGTTCTTC. The encoded protein is CASSSSAVWLFF.

The V call is TRBV3-1 (or the pseudogene TRBV3-2), the J call TRBJ1-1, with D maybe TRBD1 (6 bases). The CDR3 is 16 amino acids. Germline loops: CDR1 LGHDT, CDR2 YNNKEL (reference sequence). Trimming took 1 base from V and 5 from J, leaving 17 bases between them. Here the CDR3 reads CASSQGQGLLRTEAFF. The CDR3 DNA sequence: TGTGCCAGCAGCCAAGGTCAGGGGCTCCTCCGAACTGAAGCTTTCTTT.

This clone was observed a single time. The chain couples TRBV5-1 to TRBJ2-1; D unresolved. This CDR3 region has 12 residues. In germline, CDR1 is SGHRS, CDR2 YFSETQ. Trimming took off 0 bases at V and 5 bases at J, with 3 bases between the two ends. The CDR3 loop is CASSLEHNEQFF. In DNA, the CDR3 is TGCGCCAGCAGCTTGGAGCACAATGAGCAGTTCTTC.

The CDR3 reads CAWSVPAARNSPLHF. The CDR3 nucleotides are TGTGCCTGGAGTGTACCGGCCGCGAGGAATTCACCCCTCCACTTT. The rearrangement links TRBV30 to TRBJ1-6; D is undetermined. V lost 0 bases, J lost 7 bases, and 13 bases lay in between. CDR1 is GTSNPN, CDR2 SVGIG, per germline (reference sequence). The CDR3 runs 15 residues. Combining the CDR3 with reference TRBV30 and TRBJ1-6 gives the whole variable domain SQTIHQWPATLVQPVGSPLSLECTVEGTSNPNLYWYRQAAGRGLQLLFYSVGIGQISSEVPQNLSASRPQDRQFILSSKKLLLSDSGFYLCAWSVPAARNSPLHFGNGTRLTVT.

The genes are TRBV9 and TRBJ2-7; D is perhaps TRBD2 (6 bases). The CDR3 is 15 residues long. The V end lost 3 bases, the J end lost 6 bases, and 19 bases lay between the germline ends. In germline, CDR1 is SGDLS, CDR2 YYNGEE. CDR3 region: CASSGVAEPTLEQYF. The CDR3 region has the DNA TGTGCCAGCAGCGGGGTAGCGGAACCCACGCTCGAGCAGTACTTC. The full variable domain, in which reference TRBV9 and TRBJ2-7 provide the parts outside the CDR3, is DSGVTQTPKHLITATGQRVTLRCSPRSGDLSVYWYQQSLDQGLQFLIQYYNGEERAKGNILERFSAQQFPDLHSELNLSSLELGDSALYFCASSGVAEPTLEQYFGPGTRLTVT.

This clone was observed a single time. The rearrangement joins TRBV18 to TRBJ2-7; 7 bases line up with TRBD1. This CDR3 comprises 12 residues. V shed 3 bases and J 6 bases; nucleotides not matched to a gene: 2. Germline V gives CDR1 KGHSH, CDR2 LQKENI. CDR3 DNA: TGTGCCAGCTCACCGCGGACAGGCGAGCAGTACGTC. It encodes CASSPRTGEQYV.

This sequence joins TRBV29-1 and TRBJ1-1; D call uncertain. V dropped 5 bases and J dropped 5 bases, with 9 bases sitting between them. The CDR3 length is 11 residues. CDR1 and CDR2 from the germline V gene are SQVTM and ANQGSEA. The CDR3 bases are TGCAGCGTTTCTGCAGCGACTGAAGCTTTCTTT. Protein product: CSVSAATEAFF.

J is TRBJ2-3 and V is TRBV29-1, with 9 bases aligning to TRBD2. J gave up 2 bases and V 1 base, and 4 bases lay outside the gene matches. Germline CDR1 reads SQVTM; CDR2 reads ANQGSEA. CDR3 size: 15 residues. CDR3 DNA: TGCAGCGTTGAAGGGGCGGGAGGGGCCACAGATACGCAGTATTTT. This sequence encodes CSVEGAGGATDTQYF.